The 19 T cell receptor beta chains given below trace back to one sample, sequenced in a study of human T cells and chemical hapten exposure. TCRdb redid the calling of the RACE reads with MiXCR, one entry per CDR3 protein. Found here are about 64,000 distinct CDR3 sequences, 9.5% to 12% of them singletons; the top ten hold more than 2%. The time point here: patch test 3, about 24 weeks after DPC sensitization. Documented treatment: therapeutic diphenylcyclopropenone sensitization with weekly scalp DPC. This specimen consisted of whole blood, obtained in connection with sensitization to the hapten diphenylcyclopropenone (DPC). Source of these receptors: a woman aged 25 to 39 with alopecia areata. Some clones in this sample may be carry-over from other donors' samples.

This clonotype appeared a few times. The rearrangement uses TRBV18 and TRBJ2-7; TRBD1 aligns across 8 bases. Germline V gene data show CDR1 as KGHSH and CDR2 as LQKENI. The CDR3 has 14 residues. The junction had 4 bases not matched to a gene; V was cut back by 3 bases and J by 3 bases. CDR3 region: CASSPDRVIYEQYF. The CDR3 DNA reads as TGTGCCAGCTCACCGGACAGGGTAATCTACGAGCAGTACTTC.

This clonotype was recorded many times. The rearrangement joins TRBV7-2 to TRBJ2-5; 11 positions match TRBD2. Looked up from germline, CDR1 is SGHTA and CDR2 is FQGNSA. The CDR3 runs 17 residues. J was trimmed by 2 bases and V by 2 bases; bases with no gene match: 7. CDR3 protein: CASSLTLRLAGQETQYF. Here the CDR3 DNA reads TGTGCCAGCAGCTTAACCTTAAGACTAGCGGGGCAAGAGACCCAGTACTTC. Based on the CDR3 plus reference TRBV7-2 and TRBJ2-5, the full variable domain is GAGVSQSPSNKVTEKGKDVELRCDPISGHTALYWYRQSLGQGLEFLIYFQGNSAPDKSGLPSDRFSAERTGGSVSTLTIQRTQQEDSAVYLCASSLTLRLAGQETQYFGPGTRLLVL.

V and J are TRBV20-1 and TRBJ1-5; D possibly corresponds to TRBD1 (6 bases). CDR1 DFQATT and CDR2 SNEGSKA come from the germline V gene (reference sequence). The CDR3 spans 16 residues. The ends were cut back, 6 bases at V and 1 base at J, with 19 bases in the middle. CDR3 nucleotide sequence: TGCAGTGCCGCACTAGGAGGGGGTCGGAGCAATCAGCCCCAGCATTTT. This sequence encodes CSAALGGGRSNQPQHF.

This clonotype was seen more than once but under ten times. This chain uses TRBV6-5 with TRBJ2-7; perhaps TRBD1 as D (6 bases). Germline-derived CDR1 and CDR2 are MNHEY and SVGAGI. The CDR3 has 16 amino acids. V shed 2 bases and J shed 0 bases, with 14 bases lying between them. CDR3 sequence: CASSYTRGIDSYEQYF. For the CDR3, the DNA is TGTGCCAGCAGTTACACAAGGGGGATCGACTCCTACGAGCAGTACTTC.

The chain carries TRBV30 and TRBJ1-2; 7 nucleotides agree with TRBD1. Germline values: CDR1 GTSNPN, CDR2 SVGIG (reference sequence). The CDR3 is 15 amino acids. V trimming: 3 bases; J trimming: 3 bases; junction bases outside the gene matches: 10. CDR3 nucleotides: TGTGCCTGGAGCATGACAGGGTCGGGTCACTATGGCTACACCTTC. This sequence encodes CAWSMTGSGHYGYTF.

This clonotype was observed at least ten times. The chain links TRBV11-3 to TRBJ2-7; 9 positions match TRBD1. After removal of 4 bases from V and 0 bases from J, the junction contained 4 bases not matched to a gene. Germline V gives CDR1 SGHNT, CDR2 YENEEA. The CDR3 is 15 residues long. CDR3 residues: CASSSGQGSSYEQYF. The CDR3 nucleotides read TGTGCCAGCAGCTCCGGACAGGGGAGCTCCTACGAGCAGTACTTC. The full variable domain, in which reference TRBV11-3 and TRBJ2-7 provide the parts outside the CDR3, is EAGVVQSPRYKIIEKKQPVAFWCNPISGHNTLYWYLQNLGQGPELLIRYENEEAVDDSQLPKDRFSAERLKGVDSTLKIQPAELGDSAVYLCASSSGQGSSYEQYFGPGTRLTVT.

This clonotype has just a few counts. This chain joins TRBV6-2 or TRBV6-3 and TRBJ1-5; D is ambiguous. Between the trimmed V and J ends, which lost 2 bases and 1 base, there was a span of 6 bases. Per the germline V gene, CDR1 is MNHEY and CDR2 is SVGEGT. This CDR3 has 14 amino acids. CDR3 protein: CASSYDTSNQPQHF. CDR3 DNA: TGTGCCAGCAGTTACGACACCAGCAATCAGCCCCAGCATTTT.

As concerns this clonotype: A read error is possible here, since a much larger clone lies one base away. The chain joins TRBV5-1 to TRBJ2-7; 7 nucleotides align to TRBD2. The length of the CDR3 is 15 residues. V lost 0 bases, J lost 3 bases, and 6 bases stayed unmatched. In germline, CDR1 is SGHRS, CDR2 YFSETQ. The CDR3 DNA follows: TGCGCCAGCAGCTTGGGTTGGACTAGGAGCTACGAGCAGTACTTC. Translation: CASSLGWTRSYEQYF.

V and J are TRBV18 and TRBJ1-2, with D unresolved. Germline lookup yields CDR1 KGHSH and CDR2 LQKENI. CDR3 size: 15 residues. Between the trimmed V and J ends, which lost 2 bases and 1 base, there was a span of 11 bases. CDR3 residues: CASSPGPSNNYGYTF. The CDR3 bases are TGTGCCAGCTCACCAGGACCATCTAATAACTATGGCTACACCTTC.

This clonotype was recorded many times. The chain uses TRBV5-1 and TRBJ2-3, with D unresolved. Trimming removed 0 bases from V and 2 bases from J, with 7 bases in between. Germline V gene data show CDR1 as SGHRS and CDR2 as YFSETQ. The CDR3 totals 14 residues. The CDR3 region is CASSLDSITDTQYF. In DNA, the CDR3 is TGCGCCAGCAGCTTGGATTCCATCACAGATACGCAGTATTTT.

The chain is built from TRBV20-1 and TRBJ1-1; D is unclear. Trimming removed 6 bases at V and 6 bases at J, with 17 bases between. CDR3 length: 13 residues. The V gene's germline CDR1 is DFQATT and CDR2 SNEGSKA (reference sequence). As DNA, the CDR3 is TGCAGTGCCACAATGGGCGGCATGGCTGAAGCTTTCTTT. It is translated as CSATMGGMAEAFF.

V usage is TRBV6-5 and J usage is TRBJ1-6; 7 bases agree with TRBD1. V shed 1 base and J 5 bases; nucleotides not matched to a gene: 2. Germline loops: CDR1 MNHEY, CDR2 SVGAGI. This CDR3 has 15 amino acids. The CDR3 here is CASSYLTGNNSPLHF. The DNA of the CDR3 is TGTGCCAGCAGTTACTTGACAGGGAATAATTCACCCCTCCACTTT.

This chain uses TRBV5-1 with TRBJ2-2, with TRBD1 matching over 7 bases. The CDR3 runs 16 residues. CDR1 is SGHRS, CDR2 YFSETQ, per germline. V shed 2 bases, J shed 4 bases, and the junction held 8 bases outside the gene matches. The CDR3, as DNA: TGCGCCAGCAGCTTAAGACAGGGACCGGGCACCGGGGAGCTGTTTTTT. Its protein is CASSLRQGPGTGELFF.

The rearrangement links TRBV9 to TRBJ1-4; D ambiguous. CDR1 is SGDLS, CDR2 YYNGEE, per germline. Trimming pared 0 bases from V and 5 bases from J, leaving 5 bases between. This CDR3 is 13 amino acids long. DNA for the CDR3: TGTGCCAGCAGCGTAGCCGAGAATGAAAAACTGTTTTTT. It is translated as CASSVAENEKLFF.

The rearrangement uses TRBV6-2 or TRBV6-3 and TRBJ1-5, with D unclear. Trimming took 4 bases from V and 4 from J, leaving 11 bases between them. CDR1 and CDR2 (germline): MNHEY, SVGEGT. The CDR3 is 14 amino acids. The CDR3 loop is CASSSTNTNQPQHF. CDR3 in DNA: TGTGCCAGCAGTTCCACAAACACGAATCAGCCCCAGCATTTT.

This clonotype was counted many times. V is TRBV29-1 and J is TRBJ2-5; 9 nucleotides match TRBD1. CDR1 and CDR2 from the germline V gene are SQVTM and ANQGSEA. J was trimmed by 4 bases and V by 5 bases; bases with no gene match: 8. This CDR3 has 14 residues. CDR3 amino acids: CSVPSDRGGETQYF. The CDR3 bases are TGCAGCGTTCCCTCGGACAGGGGAGGAGAGACCCAGTACTTC.

This clonotype was counted ten times or more. The V and J genes are TRBV11-2 and TRBJ1-6; no clear D gene. CDR1 and CDR2 (germline): SGHAT, FQNNGV. The CDR3 has 14 amino acids. V was clipped by 5 bases and J by 3 bases, with 8 bases between them. This CDR3 reads CASSPPRYNSPLHF. CDR3 sequence (DNA): TGTGCCAGCAGCCCCCCACGCTATAATTCACCCCTCCACTTT.

This clonotype was found a few times. The chain joins TRBV4-3 to TRBJ2-7; D remains ambiguous. The CDR3 sequence is 14 residues long. Per germline, CDR1 LGHNA and CDR2 YSLEER. Trimming stripped 1 base from V and 1 base from J, with 8 bases between. DNA of the CDR3: TGCGCCAGCAGCCAAGGTTGGAAATCCTACGAGCAGTACTTC. The encoded protein is CASSQGWKSYEQYF.

This clonotype occurred a few times. This chain joins TRBV24-1 and TRBJ2-7; 7 bases fit TRBD1. V was clipped by 3 bases and J by 6 bases; unmatched bases: 4. Germline V gene lookup returns CDR1 KGHDR and CDR2 SFDVKD. This CDR3 has 13 residues. The DNA for the CDR3 is TGTGCCACCAGTGATCCGGGACAGACCGAGCAGTACTTC. Its translation: CATSDPGQTEQYF.